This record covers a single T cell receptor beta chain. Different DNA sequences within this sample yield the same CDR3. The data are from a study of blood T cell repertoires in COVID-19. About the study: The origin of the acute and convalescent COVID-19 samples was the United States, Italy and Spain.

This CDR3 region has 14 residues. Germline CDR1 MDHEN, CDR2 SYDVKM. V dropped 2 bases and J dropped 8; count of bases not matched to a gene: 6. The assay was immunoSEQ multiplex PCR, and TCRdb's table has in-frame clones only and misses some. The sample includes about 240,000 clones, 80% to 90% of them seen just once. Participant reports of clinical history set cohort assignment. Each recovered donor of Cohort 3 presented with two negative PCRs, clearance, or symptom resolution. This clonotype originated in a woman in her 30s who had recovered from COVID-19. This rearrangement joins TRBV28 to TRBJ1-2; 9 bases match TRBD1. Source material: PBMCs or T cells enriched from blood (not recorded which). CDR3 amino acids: CASSLGGQGGGYTF. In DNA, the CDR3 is TGTGCCAGCAGTTTAGGGGGACAGGGAGGAGGCTACACCTTC.